The rows below give T cell receptor beta chains drawn from one sample of a study of prognosis after radiotherapy for stage I lung cancer. TCRdb ran MiXCR on the multiplex PCR reads and lists one entry per CDR3 protein. The profile shows around 16,000 distinct CDR3 sequences, about 40% of them singletons. The specimen comprised PBMCs, sampled before or after stereotactic body radiation therapy (not recorded which). The receptors derive from a donor aged 50 or older with non-small cell lung cancer. Both conserved end residues are part of each CDR3. A D gene is named only where the DNA matches it firmly. Not all rows give a size; the values are once, few, many and, for expanded clones, a class.

CDR3 DNA	CDR3 protein	V gene	D gene	clone size	J gene
TGCGCCAGCAGCATAGCGAGAGGGCGCGAGCAGTACTTC	CASSIARGREQYF	TRBV4-3	NA	many	TRBJ2-7
TGCAGTGCTAGAGATAGGGGTACCTATGGCTACACCTTC	CSARDRGTYGYTF	TRBV20-1	NA	NA	TRBJ1-2
TGTGCCAGCAGTGAGGGGGACCGGCCCTACGAGCAGTACTTC	CASSEGDRPYEQYF	TRBV6-1	NA	medium-sized	TRBJ2-7
TGTGCCAGCAGCTTGGAAGGACAAGGGGACGAGCAGTACTTC	CASSLEGQGDEQYF	TRBV5-4	NA	many	TRBJ2-7
TGTGCCAGCAGTTTCGGACAGGGACCGGATTCACCCCTCCACTTT	CASSFGQGPDSPLHF	TRBV12-3/TRBV12-4	TRBD1	many	TRBJ1-6
TGTGCCAGTACGGGGCTGGGCACAGATACGCAGTATTTT	CASTGLGTDTQYF	TRBV19	NA	NA	TRBJ2-3
TGCAGTGCCACACCCGACCGGGCCGGCGGGACTGAAGCTTTCTTT	CSATPDRAGGTEAFF	TRBV20-1	NA	NA	TRBJ1-1
TGTGCCAGCTTAAAGGCTAGCGGGGTCCGTACGCAGTATTTT	CASLKASGVRTQYF	TRBV28	TRBD2	many	TRBJ2-3
TGTGCCAGCAGTATGGACAGCAACTATGGCTACACCTTC	CASSMDSNYGYTF	TRBV6-1	NA	NA	TRBJ1-2
TGTGCCAGCAGCTTAGTAGCTCGTACCGGGGAGCTGTTTTTT	CASSLVARTGELFF	TRBV7-2	NA	medium-sized	TRBJ2-2
TGTGCCAGCACACGAGCAGCAATAGCGGGACTGAACACCGGGGAGCTGTTTTTT	CASTRAAIAGLNTGELFF	TRBV28	TRBD2	NA	TRBJ2-2
TGTGCCAGTAGTATAGGTTGGTCTGAAGCTTTCTTT	CASSIGWSEAFF	TRBV19	NA	NA	TRBJ1-1
TGTGCCAGTAGTTCCGCGCCTGGGTACGAGCAGTACTTC	CASSSAPGYEQYF	TRBV19	NA	medium-sized	TRBJ2-7
TGTGCCATTGCAGATCCGGTACAGGGGGCGACTGAAGCTTTCTTT	CAIADPVQGATEAFF	TRBV6-1	TRBD1	few	TRBJ1-1
TGTGCCAGCAGCTTAAGGGGGCAAGGCTACACCTTC	CASSLRGQGYTF	TRBV7-9	TRBD1	many	TRBJ1-2
TGCAGTGCAAAGGGGGGGGGGCTTGAAGCTTTCTTT	CSAKGGGLEAFF	TRBV20-1	NA	many	TRBJ1-1
TGCAGAGCTATCAACCCGGGGGGCGGAATTCAGCCCCAGCATTTT	CRAINPGGGIQPQHF	TRBV20-1	NA	once	TRBJ1-5
TGTGCCAGCAGTCCGGAATGGAACACCGGGGAGCTGTTTTTT	CASSPEWNTGELFF	TRBV27	NA	medium-sized	TRBJ2-2
TGTGCCAGCGGTAGGGGTGGTCGTCAGCCCCAGCATTTT	CASGRGGRQPQHF	TRBV27	NA	medium-sized	TRBJ1-5
TGTGCCAGCAGAGATACCGGGACATTCGAAGAGCAGTACTTC	CASRDTGTFEEQYF	TRBV6-1	NA	NA	TRBJ2-7
TGTGCCAGCAGTTTCGGGCAGGGCAGGTCACCCCTCCACTTT	CASSFGQGRSPLHF	TRBV12-3/TRBV12-4	NA	medium-sized	TRBJ1-6
TGCAGTGCCACCGGACTCGTGAACACCGGGGAGCTGTTTTTT	CSATGLVNTGELFF	TRBV20-1	NA	many	TRBJ2-2
TGCAGTGCTCGCCCGCCCTCGGAGTATGGCTACACCTTC	CSARPPSEYGYTF	TRBV20-1	NA	many	TRBJ1-2
TGCAGTGCTAGAGAAGGTCTCGCTGGGAGTGAGCAGTACTTC	CSAREGLAGSEQYF	TRBV20-1	NA	NA	TRBJ2-7
TGTGCCAGCAGCCTAGGGCGGGCGGGAAGCTCAGATACGCAGTATTTT	CASSLGRAGSSDTQYF	TRBV11-2	NA	few	TRBJ2-3
TGCGCCAGCAGCGACCCGGGACTGCGGCACTCCTACGAGCAGTACTTC	CASSDPGLRHSYEQYF	TRBV5-1	NA	medium-sized	TRBJ2-7
TGTGCCAGCAGCCTCGACCTGGATACGCAGTATTTT	CASSLDLDTQYF	TRBV7-9	NA	many	TRBJ2-3
TGTGCCAGCAGGGCTACCGGAACCTACAATGAGCATTTCTTC	CASRATGTYNEHFF	TRBV27	NA	NA	TRBJ2-1
TGCGCCAGCAGAGGGGACGAGGGACAACTGCTATGCACCTTC	CASRGDEGQLLCTF	TRBV5-1	NA	many	TRBJ1-2
TGTGCCATCGCGACTAGCGGGGGCCCTTGGATCACAGATACGCAGTATTTT	CAIATSGGPWITDTQYF	TRBV19	TRBD2	NA	TRBJ2-3
TGTGCCAGCAGTGAGCCAACAACGAATGAAGCTTTCTTT	CASSEPTTNEAFF	TRBV2	NA	NA	TRBJ1-1
TGTGCCAGCAGTATGACTAGCGGGAGGTTCAATGAGCAGTTCTTC	CASSMTSGRFNEQFF	TRBV28	TRBD2	NA	TRBJ2-1
TGCATCGTTGGGCACCTTAACTATGGCTACACCTTC	CIVGHLNYGYTF	TRBV29-1	NA	NA	TRBJ1-2
TGTGCCAGCAGCCCTGTAGTCGCTAGCTCCTACGAGCAGTACTTC	CASSPVVASSYEQYF	TRBV7-2	NA	NA	TRBJ2-7
NA	CSARDRSTVGDEQFFGPGTGYTF	TRBV20-1	NA	NA	TRBJ1-2
TGTGCCAGCGGGGGGGCCATTGGTGAGCAGTTCTTC	CASGGAIGEQFF	TRBV7-3	NA	many	TRBJ2-1
TGTGCCAGAAGTCGCGTCCGCGCGGCGGGGATATACGAGCAGTACTTC	CARSRVRAAGIYEQYF	TRBV6-2/TRBV6-3	NA	NA	TRBJ2-7
TGTGCCAGCAGCGTGGGACTAGCGGACAATGAGCAGTTCTTC	CASSVGLADNEQFF	TRBV7-2	TRBD2	medium-sized	TRBJ2-1
TGTGCCATCCAAAACTTCCGGGGCAGGGTGATGTCCACTGAAGCTTTCTTT	CAIQNFRGRVMSTEAFF	TRBV6-1	NA	many	TRBJ1-1
TGTGCCAGCAGCTTAGTTGGGGGGTTGAGTTCACCCCTCCACTTT	CASSLVGGLSSPLHF	TRBV11-2	NA	NA	TRBJ1-6
TGTGCCAGCAGCTCCGGGAGGGGAGGTGAAAAACTGTTTTTT	CASSSGRGGEKLFF	TRBV7-2	NA	NA	TRBJ1-4